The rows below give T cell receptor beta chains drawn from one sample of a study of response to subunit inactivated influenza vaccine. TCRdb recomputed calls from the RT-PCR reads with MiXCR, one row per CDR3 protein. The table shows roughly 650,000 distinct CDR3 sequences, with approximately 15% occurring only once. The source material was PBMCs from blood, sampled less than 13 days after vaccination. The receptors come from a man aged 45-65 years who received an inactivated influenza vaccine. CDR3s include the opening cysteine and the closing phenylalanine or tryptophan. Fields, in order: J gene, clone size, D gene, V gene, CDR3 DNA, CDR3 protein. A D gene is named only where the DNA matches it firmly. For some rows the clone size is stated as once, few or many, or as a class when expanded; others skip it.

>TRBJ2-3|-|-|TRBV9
TGTGCCAGCAGCCCTCCCCCCCTAGCCACAGATACGCAGTATTTT
CASSPPPLATDTQYF
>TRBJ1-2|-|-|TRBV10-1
TGCGCCAGCAGTGAGGGTTTAGGAGGTTATGGCTACACCTTC
CASSEGLGGYGYTF
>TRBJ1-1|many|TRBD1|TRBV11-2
TGTGCCAGCAGCTTAAGCAGGGGGCGAGGGAACACTGAAGCTTTCTTT
CASSLSRGRGNTEAFF
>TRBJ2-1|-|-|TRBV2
TGTGCCAGCAGTGAAACGGGCGACCAGCTCTTC
CASSETGDQLF
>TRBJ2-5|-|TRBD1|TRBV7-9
TGTGCCAGCAGCTTAGTTATTTACAGGGGCGGCGAGACCCAGTACTTC
CASSLVIYRGGETQYF
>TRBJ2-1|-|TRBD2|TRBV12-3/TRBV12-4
TGTGCCAGCAAACTAGCGGGAGCGAGATCCTACAATGAGCAGTTCTTC
CASKLAGARSYNEQFF
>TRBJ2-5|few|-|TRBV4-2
TGTGCCAGCAGCCAAGTTGGACGTACCTCGGACCAAGAGACCCAGTACTTC
CASSQVGRTSDQETQYF
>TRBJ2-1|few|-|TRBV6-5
TGTGCCAGCAGGTCGGACCGAATTGAGCAGTTCTTC
CASRSDRIEQFF
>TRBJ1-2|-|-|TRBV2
TGTGCCAGCAGTGAGGCAGGGATCATGGGCTACACCTTC
CASSEAGIMGYTF
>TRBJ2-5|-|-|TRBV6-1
TGTGCCAGCAGAAGTGACTGGGGAGGGGGAGAGACCCAGTACTTC
CASRSDWGGGETQYF
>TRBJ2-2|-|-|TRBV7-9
TGTGCCAGCAGCCCCAAGGGCGGGCTCAACACCGGGGAGCTGTTTTTT
CASSPKGGLNTGELFF
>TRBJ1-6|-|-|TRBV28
TGTGCCAGCAGCCCAGGGAGAAGGTCCTATAATTCACCCCTCCACTTT
CASSPGRRSYNSPLHF
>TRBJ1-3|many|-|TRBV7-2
TGTGCCAGCACCTTGCTGTCTGGAAACACCATATATTTT
CASTLLSGNTIYF
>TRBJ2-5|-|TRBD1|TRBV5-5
TGTGCCAGCAGCTGGGGGACAGGGGGTGAGACCCAGTACTTC
CASSWGTGGETQYF
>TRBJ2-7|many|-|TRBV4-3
TGCGCCAGCAGCACCGGGACGGGTTCCTACGAGCAGTACTTC
CASSTGTGSYEQYF
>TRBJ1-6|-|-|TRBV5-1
TGCGCCAGCAGACCGCCGAGTCCTAATTCACCCCTCCACTTT
CASRPPSPNSPLHF
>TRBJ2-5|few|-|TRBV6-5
TGTGCCAGCGGCCACGGGGAAGAGACCCAGTACTTC
CASGHGEETQYF
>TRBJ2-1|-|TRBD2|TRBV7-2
TGTGCCAGCAGCCCCCCGGGACTAGCGGGGAACAATGAGCAGTTCTTC
CASSPPGLAGNNEQFF
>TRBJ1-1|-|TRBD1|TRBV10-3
TGTGCCATCAGTGAGTCCCCGACAGGGATGAACACTGAAGCTTTCTTT
CAISESPTGMNTEAFF
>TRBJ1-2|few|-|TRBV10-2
TGCGCCAGCAGTGACCCCCACCCGGGAGACCCCTATGGCTACACCTTC
CASSDPHPGDPYGYTF